This T cell receptor (beta chain) was recorded in a study of CD8 T cells in Susac syndrome. Points from the study as a whole: The study found that Susac CD8+ clonal expansion peaked in TEMRA cells and active patients.

About this clonotype itself: Its specificity is unknown.

RNA amounts of roughly 0.45 to 1 ug underwent reverse transcription with random hexamers. An immunoSEQ multiplex PCR amplified TCR beta CDR3 over 54 Vbeta and 13 Jbeta. From the immunoSEQ multiplex PCR reads, TCRdb called clonotypes with MiXCR, one entry per CDR3 protein. The sample holds 65,000 to 95,000 distinct CDR3 sequences, 90% to 95% seen once. The clonotype comes from a human donor with Susac syndrome. Sequencing was done on a sample of CD8+ T cells from PBMCs.

The CDR3 coding sequence is TGCAGCGCTGACCTCTCTAGCGGACAAGAGACCCAGTACTTC. This gives the protein CSADLSSGQETQYF. The chain carries TRBV29-1 and TRBJ2-5, with 7 bases that match TRBD2. J was trimmed by 2 bases and V by 7 bases; bases with no gene match: 10. CDR3 size: 14 residues. The germline V gene encodes CDR1 SQVTM and CDR2 ANQGSEA.